A single sample is the source of the 28 T cell receptor beta chains below, sequenced in a study of STAT5B mutations in CD4+ large granular lymphocyte leukemia. Here immunoSEQ multiplex PCR was the method, and the copy in TCRdb shows in-frame clones only, minus some. Of more than 45,000 clones listed, about three quarters are singletons. The sequenced sample consisted of CD4+ T cells from blood buffy coats. These receptors originate from a human donor in good health.

This chain links TRBV21-1 with TRBJ2-7; no DNA check was done on the table's D call, TRBD1. TRBV21-1 is listed as a pseudogene. The CDR3 has 13 amino acids. The CDR3 is CASSPGTGDEQYV. The CDR3 nucleotides read TGTGCCAGCAGTCCCGGGACAGGAGACGAGCAGTACGTC.

The V and J genes are TRBV2 and TRBJ2-7, with D perhaps TRBD1 or TRBD2 (5 bases each). Germline V lookup: CDR1 SNHLY, CDR2 FYNNEI. Trimming left V 0 bases short and J 4 bases short, with 13 bases between. This CDR3 region has 15 residues. The CDR3 reads CASSEALNWGYEQYV. The CDR3 DNA follows: TGTGCCAGCAGTGAAGCGCTTAATTGGGGGTACGAGCAGTACGTC.

This sequence joins TRBV30 and TRBJ2-4; D call uncertain. V was cut by 0 bases and J by 3 bases, with 9 bases left in between. The CDR3 is 14 amino acids. The germline gives CDR1 GTSNPN, CDR2 SVGIG (reference sequence). The CDR3 reads CAWSVGSYKNIQYF. The DNA for the CDR3 is TGTGCCTGGAGTGTAGGCAGTTACAAAAACATTCAGTACTTC. Full variable domain (remainder filled in from reference TRBV30 and TRBJ2-4): SQTIHQWPATLVQPVGSPLSLECTVEGTSNPNLYWYRQAAGRGLQLLFYSVGIGQISSEVPQNLSASRPQDRQFILSSKKLLLSDSGFYLCAWSVGSYKNIQYFGAGTRLSVL.

The chain uses TRBV5-1 and TRBJ2-7, with 7 bases that match TRBD1. This CDR3 is built from 13 residues. V lost 2 bases, J lost 8 bases, and 7 bases stayed unmatched. Germline V gene lookup returns CDR1 SGHRS and CDR2 YFSETQ. CDR3 sequence reads: CASSFQQGMQQYV. The CDR3 DNA reads as TGCGCCAGCAGCTTCCAACAGGGGATGCAGCAGTACGTC.

V gene TRBV29-1 combines with J gene TRBJ2-5; a possible D gene is TRBD1 (6 bases). Germline V gene lookup returns CDR1 SQVTM and CDR2 ANQGSEA. The CDR3 consists of 15 residues. Trimming took off 6 bases at V and 4 bases at J, with 21 bases between the two ends. The CDR3 is CSVSRGTGRGETQYF. The CDR3 bases are TGCAGCGTCTCTAGGGGCACAGGGCGTGGAGAGACCCAGTACTTC.

V and J are TRBV18 and TRBJ2-7; no firm D call. The length of the CDR3 is 13 residues. V was pared by 0 bases and J by 7 bases, with 10 bases between. CDR1 is KGHSH and CDR2 is LQKENI in the germline V gene. The chain's CDR3 is CASSPPGKREQYV. The DNA of the CDR3 is TGTGCCAGCTCACCACCGGGAAAAAGGGAGCAGTACGTC.

V is TRBV16 and J is TRBJ1-6; weak D call: TRBD1 (5 bases). The CDR3 loop spans 15 amino acids. The germline V and J ends were trimmed by 0 bases and 7 bases, with 10 bases remaining between them. From germline, CDR1 is KGHSY and CDR2 FQNENV. CDR3 bases: TGTGCCAGCAGCCAATCGGAGACAGAGAATTCACCCCTCCACTTT. Protein: CASSQSETENSPLHF.

This chain uses TRBV2 with TRBJ2-7, with 7 bases fitting TRBD2. CDR3 length equals 12 residues. Germline V gives CDR1 SNHLY, CDR2 FYNNEI. Trimming removed 3 bases from V and 9 bases from J; junction bases left unmatched: 5. In DNA, the CDR3 is TGTGCCAGCAGTGAGGGGGGGGTAAGGCAGTACGTC. Encoded protein: CASSEGGVRQYV.

This clone was seen just once. The chain links TRBV7-8 to TRBJ1-5, with D perhaps matching TRBD1 (6 bases). Looked up from germline, CDR1 is SGHVS and CDR2 is FQNEAQ. CDR3 length equals 16 residues. The V end lost 0 bases, the J end lost 0 bases, and 9 bases lay between the germline ends. The CDR3 loop reads CASSLAGAASNQPQHF. The DNA for the CDR3 is TGTGCCAGCAGCTTAGCGGGGGCGGCTAGCAATCAGCCCCAGCATTTT.

The chain recombines TRBV19 with TRBJ1-5; 12 bases map to TRBD1. In germline, CDR1 is LNHDA, CDR2 SQIVND (reference sequence). With 7 bases clipped from V and 6 bases from J, the junction kept 10 bases outside the gene matches. The CDR3 runs to 16 residues. This CDR3 is CASTPLGQGASQPQHF. The CDR3 DNA reads TGTGCCAGTACCCCTCTGGGACAGGGGGCAAGTCAGCCCCAGCATTTT.

The rearrangement joins TRBV30 to TRBJ2-7; possibly TRBD1 or TRBD2 for D (5 bases each). The CDR3 runs to 14 residues. CDR1 and CDR2 from the germline V gene are GTSNPN and SVGIG (reference sequence). The V gene lost 3 bases and the J gene lost 3 bases, with 15 bases spanning the gap. Written as DNA, the CDR3 is TGTGCCTGGAGCCGGGACGGAGGCGACTACGAGCAGTACTTC. It yields the protein CAWSRDGGDYEQYF.

V and J are TRBV6-4 and TRBJ2-1, with D perhaps TRBD1 or TRBD2 (5 bases each). With 3 bases removed from V and 10 bases from J, the gap between germline ends came to 13 bases. This CDR3 has 13 residues. Germline values: CDR1 MRHNA, CDR2 SNTAGT. CDR3: CASSEMGEGEQFF. Here the CDR3 DNA reads TGTGCCAGCAGTGAAATGGGGGAAGGGGAGCAGTTCTTC.

The chain is built from TRBV6-5 and TRBJ2-2, with 7 nucleotides matching TRBD2. Per the germline V gene, CDR1 is MNHEY and CDR2 is SVGAGI. Trimming took 5 bases from V and 4 from J; bases not matched to a gene: 7. There are 15 residues in the CDR3. CDR3 residues: CASSASGVRTGELFF. The CDR3 DNA reads as TGTGCCAGCAGTGCGAGCGGGGTCCGCACCGGGGAGCTGTTTTTT.

The chain employs TRBV7-2 and TRBJ2-1, with 8 bases fitting TRBD2. The V and J ends lost 2 bases and 8 bases, in that order; junction bases with no gene match: 8. Germline CDR1 SGHTA, CDR2 FQGNSA. The CDR3 covers 15 residues. The CDR3, as DNA: TGTGCCAGCAGCTTACACGGGGGGGCCGGAGATGAGCAGTTCTTC. Amino acid sequence: CASSLHGGAGDEQFF.

CDR3 DNA: TGTGCCAGTAGCCGACTAGCGGGGGGGCCACTGGATACGCAGTATTTT. Residues: CASSRLAGGPLDTQYF. The chain recombines TRBV19 with TRBJ2-3, with TRBD2 matching over 14 bases. Germline CDR1 is LNHDA and CDR2 is SQIVND (reference sequence). The J segment lost 6 bases and the V segment lost 6 bases, leaving 8 bases of the junction unmatched. The CDR3 totals 16 residues.

V is TRBV11-2 and J is TRBJ1-2; 7 positions agree with TRBD1. With 3 bases clipped from V and 4 bases from J, the junction kept 2 bases outside the gene matches. There are 13 residues in the CDR3. Germline CDR1 and CDR2: SGHAT and FQNNGV. CDR3 in amino acids: CASSFGTVYGYTF. The CDR3 coding sequence is TGTGCCAGCAGCTTCGGGACAGTCTATGGCTACACCTTC.

CDR3 in amino acids: CASSSDRGQFYEQYF. CDR3 in DNA: TGTGCCAGCAGTTCCGACAGGGGGCAATTTTACGAGCAGTACTTC. The chain combines TRBV7-2 with TRBJ2-7; 10 bases match TRBD1. The germline V gene encodes CDR1 SGHTA and CDR2 FQGNSA. The V gene end was trimmed by 6 bases and the J gene end by 4 bases; junction bases not matched to a gene: 9. The CDR3 runs to 15 residues.

This clone was seen once. This sequence joins TRBV6-6 and TRBJ2-2; tentative D call: TRBD1 (5 bases). Germline V gene data show CDR1 as MNHNY and CDR2 as SVGAGI (reference sequence). The CDR3 runs to 14 residues. V was pared by 5 bases and J by 6 bases, with 13 bases between. The CDR3 sequence is CASSPQGGSGELFF. The CDR3 nucleotides read TGTGCCAGCAGTCCTCAGGGTGGGTCCGGGGAGCTGTTTTTT.

The rearrangement links TRBV7-9 to TRBJ1-3; TRBD1 matches 10 bases. Trimming removed 5 bases from V and 7 bases from J; junction bases left unmatched: 14. The germline CDR1 and CDR2 sequences are SEHNR and FQNEAQ (reference sequence). The CDR3 is 17 residues long. This CDR3 reads CASSHPPDRGLVNTIYF. The CDR3 region has the DNA TGTGCCAGCAGCCACCCGCCCGACAGGGGGCTCGTGAACACCATATATTTT. The full variable domain, its missing parts supplied by reference TRBV7-9 and TRBJ1-3, is DTGVSQNPRHKITKRGQNVTFRCDPISEHNRLYWYRQTLGQGPEFLTYFQNEAQLEKSRLLSDRFSAERPKGSFSTLEIQRTEQGDSAMYLCASSHPPDRGLVNTIYFGEGSWLTVV.

This clone was seen only a few times. The chain uses TRBV19 and TRBJ1-5; no firm D call. The CDR3 runs 15 residues. V was shortened by 7 bases and J by 0 bases, with 13 bases between the two germline ends. CDR1 LNHDA and CDR2 SQIVND come from the germline V gene (reference sequence). The CDR3 coding sequence is TGTGCCAGTACCGCGGGTCCTAATAGCAATCAGCCCCAGCATTTT. Amino acid sequence: CASTAGPNSNQPQHF.

The J gene is TRBJ2-3, the V gene TRBV7-9, with 8 nucleotides matching TRBD1. This CDR3 has 13 amino acids. CDR1 SEHNR and CDR2 FQNEAQ come from the germline V gene (reference sequence). V gave up 4 bases and J gave up 4 bases; unmatched junction bases: 1. The CDR3 loop reads CASSSQGADTQYF. The CDR3 nucleotides read TGTGCCAGCAGCTCACAGGGGGCAGATACGCAGTATTTT.

The rearrangement uses TRBV18 and TRBJ2-1, with 9 positions matching TRBD2. V shed 6 bases and J 6 bases; nucleotides not matched to a gene: 9. Germline V gene data show CDR1 as KGHSH and CDR2 as LQKENI. CDR3 length equals 15 residues. CDR3 nucleotides: TGTGCCAGCTCGCCCTCTAGCGGGGCAGCCAATGAGCAGTTCTTC. Its protein is CASSPSSGAANEQFF.

The chain employs TRBV7-9 and TRBJ1-2; 9 bases match TRBD1. The trim removed 3 bases at V and 3 bases at J, leaving 8 bases unmatched. The CDR3 contains 16 residues. Germline lookup yields CDR1 SEHNR and CDR2 FQNEAQ (reference sequence). The CDR3 here is CASSFPRDREHYGYTF. CDR3 DNA: TGTGCCAGCAGCTTCCCGAGGGACAGGGAACACTATGGCTACACCTTC.

This sequence joins TRBV5-6 and TRBJ2-5; maybe TRBD2 (5 bases). CDR1 SGHDT and CDR2 YYEEEE come from the germline V gene. The CDR3 spans 17 residues. V was shortened by 0 bases and J by 6 bases, with 21 bases between the two germline ends. CDR3 sequence reads: CASSLVSGGSGGKTQYF. The DNA for the CDR3 is TGTGCCAGCAGCTTGGTGTCCGGCGGGTCAGGCGGAAAGACCCAGTACTTC.

The V and J genes are TRBV9 and TRBJ2-5, with 7 bases lining up with TRBD2. Germline trimming cut 4 bases from V and 3 bases from J; bases unmatched to any gene: 15. Per the germline V gene, CDR1 is SGDLS and CDR2 is YYNGEE. The CDR3 is 17 residues long. The CDR3 DNA reads TGTGCCAGCAGCCCGGGGGTGGGGGGGACTTCTAAAGAGACCCAGTACTTC. Amino acid sequence: CASSPGVGGTSKETQYF.

This chain's CDR3 is CASSLLGGTGANVLTF. CDR3 nucleotide sequence: TGTGCCAGCAGCCTCCTGGGGGGTACTGGGGCCAACGTCCTGACTTTC. The chain joins TRBV9 to TRBJ2-6, with a tentative D call TRBD2 (6 bases). The CDR3 length is 16 residues. Germline V gives CDR1 SGDLS, CDR2 YYNGEE. V lost 4 bases and J lost 2, with 13 bases in between.

In this sample, this clone turned up a few times. The chain uses TRBV30 and TRBJ1-1; D unclear. Trimming removed 0 bases at V and 6 bases at J, with 11 bases between. Germline CDR1 is GTSNPN and CDR2 is SVGIG (reference sequence). The CDR3 spans 13 residues. CDR3 region: CAWSVDEPAEAFF. CDR3 in DNA: TGTGCCTGGAGTGTTGATGAACCCGCTGAAGCTTTCTTT.

V usage is TRBV19 and J usage is TRBJ1-5; 9 nucleotides align to TRBD1. The V gene end was trimmed by 6 bases and the J gene end by 6 bases; junction bases not matched to a gene: 9. The CDR3 covers 15 residues. Germline V gene lookup returns CDR1 LNHDA and CDR2 SQIVND (reference sequence). For the CDR3, the DNA is TGTGCCAGTAGCTACTTAACAGGGGGCGGTCAGCCCCAGCATTTT. It translates to CASSYLTGGGQPQHF.